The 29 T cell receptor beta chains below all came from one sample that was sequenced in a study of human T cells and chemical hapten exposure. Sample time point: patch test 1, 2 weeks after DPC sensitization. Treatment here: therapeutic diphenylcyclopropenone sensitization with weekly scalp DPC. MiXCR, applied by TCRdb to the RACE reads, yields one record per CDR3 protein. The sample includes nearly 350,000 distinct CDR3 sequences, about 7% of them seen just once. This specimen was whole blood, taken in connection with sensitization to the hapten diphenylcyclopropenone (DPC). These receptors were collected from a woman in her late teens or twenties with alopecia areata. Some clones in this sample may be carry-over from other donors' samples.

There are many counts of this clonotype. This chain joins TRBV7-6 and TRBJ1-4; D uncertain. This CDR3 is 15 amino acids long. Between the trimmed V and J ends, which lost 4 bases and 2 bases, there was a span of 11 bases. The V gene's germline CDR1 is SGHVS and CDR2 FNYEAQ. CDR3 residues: CASSSLGRTNEKLFF. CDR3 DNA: TGTGCCAGCAGCTCCCTAGGACGGACTAATGAAAAACTGTTTTTT.

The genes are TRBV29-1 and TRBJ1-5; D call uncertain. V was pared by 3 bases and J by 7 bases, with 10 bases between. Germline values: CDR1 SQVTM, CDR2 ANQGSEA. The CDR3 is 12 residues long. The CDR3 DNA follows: TGCAGCGTTGAGGATTTCGGGCAGCCCCAGCATTTT. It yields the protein CSVEDFGQPQHF.

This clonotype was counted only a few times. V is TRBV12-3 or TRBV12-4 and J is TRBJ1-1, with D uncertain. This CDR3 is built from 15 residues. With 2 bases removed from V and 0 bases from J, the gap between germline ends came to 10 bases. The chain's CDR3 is CASSLFGEMNTEAFF. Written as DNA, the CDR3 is TGTGCCAGCAGTTTATTCGGGGAAATGAACACTGAAGCTTTCTTT.

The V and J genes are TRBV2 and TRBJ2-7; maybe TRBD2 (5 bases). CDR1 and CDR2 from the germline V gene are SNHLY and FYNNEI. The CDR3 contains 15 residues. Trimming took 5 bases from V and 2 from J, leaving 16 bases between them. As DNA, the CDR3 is TGTGCCAGCAGTCTTGAGGGTCGAGACCCCTACGAGCAGTACTTC. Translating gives CASSLEGRDPYEQYF.

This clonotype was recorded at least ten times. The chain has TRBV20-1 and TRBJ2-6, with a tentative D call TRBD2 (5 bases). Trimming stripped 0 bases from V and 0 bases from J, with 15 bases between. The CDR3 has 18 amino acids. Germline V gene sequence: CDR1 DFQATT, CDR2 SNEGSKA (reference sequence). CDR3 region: CSARDPGKGSSGANVLTF. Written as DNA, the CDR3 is TGCAGTGCTAGAGATCCGGGAAAAGGGAGCTCTGGGGCCAACGTCCTGACTTTC.

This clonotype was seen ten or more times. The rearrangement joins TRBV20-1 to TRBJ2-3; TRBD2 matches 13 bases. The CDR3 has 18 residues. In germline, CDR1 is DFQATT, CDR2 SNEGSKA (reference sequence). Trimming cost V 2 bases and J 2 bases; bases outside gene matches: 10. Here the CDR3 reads CSARSVSTSGGPTDTQYF. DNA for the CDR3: TGCAGTGCTAGATCCGTTTCGACTAGCGGGGGGCCCACAGATACGCAGTATTTT.

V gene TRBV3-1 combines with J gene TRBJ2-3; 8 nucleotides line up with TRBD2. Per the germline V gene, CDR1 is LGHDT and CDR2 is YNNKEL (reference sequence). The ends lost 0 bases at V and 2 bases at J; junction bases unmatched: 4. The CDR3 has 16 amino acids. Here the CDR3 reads CASSQDPGGFTDTQYF. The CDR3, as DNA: TGTGCCAGCAGCCAAGATCCGGGGGGGTTCACAGATACGCAGTATTTT.

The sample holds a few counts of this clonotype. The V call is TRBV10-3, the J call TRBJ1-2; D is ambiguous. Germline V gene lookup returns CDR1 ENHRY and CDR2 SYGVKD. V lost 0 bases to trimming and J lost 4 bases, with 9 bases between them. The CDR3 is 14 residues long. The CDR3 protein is CAISESEGRYGYTF. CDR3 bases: TGTGCCATCAGTGAGTCTGAGGGCCGCTATGGCTACACCTTC.

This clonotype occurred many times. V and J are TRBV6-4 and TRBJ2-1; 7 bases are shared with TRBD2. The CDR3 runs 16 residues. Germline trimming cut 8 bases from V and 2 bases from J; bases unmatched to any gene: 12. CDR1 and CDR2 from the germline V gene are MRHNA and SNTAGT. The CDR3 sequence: CASHESPGGAYNEQFF. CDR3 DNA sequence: TGTGCCAGCCATGAGAGCCCGGGGGGTGCCTACAATGAGCAGTTCTTC.

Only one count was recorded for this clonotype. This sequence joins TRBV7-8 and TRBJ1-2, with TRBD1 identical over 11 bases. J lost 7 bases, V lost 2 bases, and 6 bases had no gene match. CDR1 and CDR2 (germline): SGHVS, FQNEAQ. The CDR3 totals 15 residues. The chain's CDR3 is CASSLFGQGARGYTF. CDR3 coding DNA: TGTGCCAGCAGCTTATTCGGACAGGGGGCTCGTGGCTACACCTTC. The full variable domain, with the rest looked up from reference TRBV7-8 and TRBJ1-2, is GAGVSQSPRYKVAKRGQDVALRCDPISGHVSLFWYQQALGQGPEFLTYFQNEAQLDKSGLPSDRFFAERPEGSVSTLKIQRTQQEDSAVYLCASSLFGQGARGYTFGSGTRLTVV.

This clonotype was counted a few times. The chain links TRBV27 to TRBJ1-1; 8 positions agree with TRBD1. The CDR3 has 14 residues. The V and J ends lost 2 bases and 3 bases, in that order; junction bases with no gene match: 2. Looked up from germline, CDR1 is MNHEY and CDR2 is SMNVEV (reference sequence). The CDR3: CASSLHRGDTEAFF. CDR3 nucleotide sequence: TGTGCCAGCAGTTTACACAGGGGGGACACTGAAGCTTTCTTT.

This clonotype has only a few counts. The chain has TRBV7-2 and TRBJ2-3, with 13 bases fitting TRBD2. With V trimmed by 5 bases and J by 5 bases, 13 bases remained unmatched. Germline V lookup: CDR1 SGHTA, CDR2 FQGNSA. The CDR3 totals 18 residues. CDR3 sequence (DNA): TGTGCCAGCAGCCAGAGTACTAGCGGGGGGGCCGTTGGAGATACGCAGTATTTT. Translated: CASSQSTSGGAVGDTQYF.

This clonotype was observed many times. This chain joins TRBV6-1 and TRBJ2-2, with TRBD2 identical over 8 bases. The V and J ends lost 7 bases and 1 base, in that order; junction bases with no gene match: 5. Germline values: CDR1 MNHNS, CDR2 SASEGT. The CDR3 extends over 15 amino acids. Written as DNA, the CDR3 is TGTGCCAGCAAAGGGCTAGCGGGGAACACCGGGGAGCTGTTTTTT. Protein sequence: CASKGLAGNTGELFF.

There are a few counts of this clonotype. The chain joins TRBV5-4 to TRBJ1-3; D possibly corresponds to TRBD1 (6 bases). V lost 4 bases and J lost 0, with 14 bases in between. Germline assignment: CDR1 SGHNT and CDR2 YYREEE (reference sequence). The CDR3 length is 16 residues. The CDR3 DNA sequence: TGTGCCAGCAGCCCCGGACAGTTCTCCTCTGGAAACACCATATATTTT. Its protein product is CASSPGQFSSGNTIYF. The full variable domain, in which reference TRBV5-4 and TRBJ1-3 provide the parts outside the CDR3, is ETGVTQSPTHLIKTRGQQVTLRCSSQSGHNTVSWYQQALGQGPQFIFQYYREEENGRGNFPPRFSGLQFPNYSSELNVNALELDDSALYLCASSPGQFSSGNTIYFGEGSWLTVV.

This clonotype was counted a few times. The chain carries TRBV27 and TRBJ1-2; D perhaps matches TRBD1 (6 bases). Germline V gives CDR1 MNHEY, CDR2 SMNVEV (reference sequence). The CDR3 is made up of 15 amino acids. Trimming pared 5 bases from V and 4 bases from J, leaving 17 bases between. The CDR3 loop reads CASSPFDRMGYGYTF. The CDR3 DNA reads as TGTGCCAGCAGTCCATTCGACAGGATGGGCTATGGCTACACCTTC.

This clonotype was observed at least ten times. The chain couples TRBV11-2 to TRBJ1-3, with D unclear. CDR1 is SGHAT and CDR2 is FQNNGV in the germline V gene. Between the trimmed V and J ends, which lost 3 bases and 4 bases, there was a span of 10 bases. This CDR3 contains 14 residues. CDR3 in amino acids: CASSFPIQGNTIYF. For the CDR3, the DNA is TGTGCCAGCAGCTTTCCTATCCAGGGAAACACCATATATTTT.

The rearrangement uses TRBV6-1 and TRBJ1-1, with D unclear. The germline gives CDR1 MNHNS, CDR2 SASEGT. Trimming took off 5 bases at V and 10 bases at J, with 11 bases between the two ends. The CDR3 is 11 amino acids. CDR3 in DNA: TGTGCCAGCAGTTACGGTCTTCTAGCTTTCTTT. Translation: CASSYGLLAFF.

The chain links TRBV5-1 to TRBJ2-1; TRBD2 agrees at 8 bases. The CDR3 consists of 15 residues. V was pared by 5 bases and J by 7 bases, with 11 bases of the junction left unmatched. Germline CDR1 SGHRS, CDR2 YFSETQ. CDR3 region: CASSTDGTRGNEQFF. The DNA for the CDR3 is TGCGCCAGCAGTACCGACGGGACTAGGGGTAATGAGCAGTTCTTC.

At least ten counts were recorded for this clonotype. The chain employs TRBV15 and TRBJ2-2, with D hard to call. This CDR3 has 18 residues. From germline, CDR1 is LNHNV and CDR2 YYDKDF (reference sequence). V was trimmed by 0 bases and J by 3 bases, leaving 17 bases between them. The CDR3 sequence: CATSRDLNGSPDTGELFF. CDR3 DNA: TGTGCCACCAGCAGAGATCTCAACGGGTCGCCGGACACCGGGGAGCTGTTTTTT.

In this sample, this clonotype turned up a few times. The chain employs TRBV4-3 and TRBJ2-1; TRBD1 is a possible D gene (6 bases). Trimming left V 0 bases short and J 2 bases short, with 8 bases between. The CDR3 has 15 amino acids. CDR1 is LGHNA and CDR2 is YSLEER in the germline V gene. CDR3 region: CASSQEGTPYNEQFF. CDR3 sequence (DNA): TGCGCCAGCAGCCAAGAGGGGACACCCTACAATGAGCAGTTCTTC.

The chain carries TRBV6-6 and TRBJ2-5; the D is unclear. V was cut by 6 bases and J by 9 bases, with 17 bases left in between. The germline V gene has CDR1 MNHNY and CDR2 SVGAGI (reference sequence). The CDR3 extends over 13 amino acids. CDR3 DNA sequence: TGTGCCAGCAGCCCCGGGCTAGTGCGAGCCCAGTACTTC. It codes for CASSPGLVRAQYF.

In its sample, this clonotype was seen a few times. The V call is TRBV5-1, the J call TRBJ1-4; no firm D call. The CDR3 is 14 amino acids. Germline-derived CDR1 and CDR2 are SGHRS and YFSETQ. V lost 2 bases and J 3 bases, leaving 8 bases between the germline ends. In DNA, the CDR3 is TGCGCCAGCAGCTTTAACCTCCCTAATGAAAAACTGTTTTTT. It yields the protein CASSFNLPNEKLFF.

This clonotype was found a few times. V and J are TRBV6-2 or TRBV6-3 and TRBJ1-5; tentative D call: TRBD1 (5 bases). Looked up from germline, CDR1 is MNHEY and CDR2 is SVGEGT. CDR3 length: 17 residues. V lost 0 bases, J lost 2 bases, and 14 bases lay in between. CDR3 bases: TGTGCCAGCAGTTACTCAGGGGAATGGGAAGGCAATCAGCCCCAGCATTTT. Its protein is CASSYSGEWEGNQPQHF.

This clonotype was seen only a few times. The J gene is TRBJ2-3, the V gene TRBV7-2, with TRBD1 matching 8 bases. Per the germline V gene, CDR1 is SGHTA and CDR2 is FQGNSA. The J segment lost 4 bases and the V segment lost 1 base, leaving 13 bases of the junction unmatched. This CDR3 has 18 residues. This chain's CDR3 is CASSLVVGGRGRADTQYF. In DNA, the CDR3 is TGTGCCAGCAGCTTAGTCGTAGGCGGCAGGGGGCGGGCAGATACGCAGTATTTT. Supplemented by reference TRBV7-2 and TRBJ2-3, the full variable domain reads GAGVSQSPSNKVTEKGKDVELRCDPISGHTALYWYRQSLGQGLEFLIYFQGNSAPDKSGLPSDRFSAERTGGSVSTLTIQRTQQEDSAVYLCASSLVVGGRGRADTQYFGPGTRLTVL.

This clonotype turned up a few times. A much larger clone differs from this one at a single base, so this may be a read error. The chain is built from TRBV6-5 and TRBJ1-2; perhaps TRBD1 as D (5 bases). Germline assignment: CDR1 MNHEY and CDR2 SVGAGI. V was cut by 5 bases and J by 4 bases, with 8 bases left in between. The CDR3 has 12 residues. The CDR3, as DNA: TGTGCCAGCAGTGGGACGAGCTATGGCTACACCTTC. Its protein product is CASSGTSYGYTF.

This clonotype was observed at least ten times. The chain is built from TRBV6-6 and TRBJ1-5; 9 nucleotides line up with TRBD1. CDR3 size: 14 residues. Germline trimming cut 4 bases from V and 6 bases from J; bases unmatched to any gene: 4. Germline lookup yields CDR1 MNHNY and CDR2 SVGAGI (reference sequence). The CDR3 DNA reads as TGTGCCAGCAGTTCCGACAGGGGGGCTCAGCCCCAGCATTTT. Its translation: CASSSDRGAQPQHF.

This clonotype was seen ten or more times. The CDR3 sequence: CASSPGQDGNQPQHF. CDR3 in DNA: TGTGCCAGCAGCCCTGGACAGGATGGCAATCAGCCCCAGCATTTT. The V call is TRBV6-6, the J call TRBJ1-5; 7 bases match TRBD1. CDR3 size: 15 residues. Germline assignment: CDR1 MNHNY and CDR2 SVGAGI (reference sequence). J was trimmed by 2 bases and V by 6 bases; bases with no gene match: 7.

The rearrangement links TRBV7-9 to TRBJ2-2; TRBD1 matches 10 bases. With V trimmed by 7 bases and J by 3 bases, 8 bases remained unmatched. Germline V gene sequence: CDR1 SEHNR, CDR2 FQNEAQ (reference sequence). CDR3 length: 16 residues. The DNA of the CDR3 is TGTGCCAGCATAGCTCCGGGACAGGGGTACACCGGGGAGCTGTTTTTT. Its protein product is CASIAPGQGYTGELFF.

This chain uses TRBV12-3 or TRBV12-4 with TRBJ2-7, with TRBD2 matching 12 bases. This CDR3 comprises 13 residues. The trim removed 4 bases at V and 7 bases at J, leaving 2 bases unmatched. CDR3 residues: CASSYGLAGEQYF. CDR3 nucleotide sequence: TGTGCCAGCAGTTACGGACTAGCGGGGGAGCAGTACTTC.